Here is one T cell receptor (beta chain) with its context. This sample is drawn from a study of blood T cell repertoires in COVID-19. Study background: The origin of the acute and convalescent COVID-19 samples was the United States, Italy and Spain. Nucleic acid was either cDNA or gDNA, and it came from T cells, B-cell-depleted T cells, or PBMCs.

In the original workflow: Reference gene primer amplification gave nucleated cell count estimates. TCRdb keeps only in-frame clones here, not all; method: immunoSEQ multiplex PCR. V, J and clone size were drawn from that table, and D and trimming were deduced from the DNA. This sample carries about 300,000 clones, approximately 83% of them seen once, and the ten largest clones take about 14%. V lost 2 bases, J lost 2 bases, and 10 bases lay in between. CDR1 and CDR2 (germline): SGHTA, FQGNSA. The CDR3 is 15 amino acids. This sequence was found in a human donor in a cohort sampled during active COVID-19. The rearrangement links TRBV7-2 to TRBJ2-1; a possible D gene is TRBD2 (5 bases). Sample: peripheral blood. Here the CDR3 reads CASSLSRGAYNEQFF. CDR3 DNA sequence: TGTGCCAGCAGCTTATCCCGGGGAGCCTACAATGAGCAGTTCTTC.